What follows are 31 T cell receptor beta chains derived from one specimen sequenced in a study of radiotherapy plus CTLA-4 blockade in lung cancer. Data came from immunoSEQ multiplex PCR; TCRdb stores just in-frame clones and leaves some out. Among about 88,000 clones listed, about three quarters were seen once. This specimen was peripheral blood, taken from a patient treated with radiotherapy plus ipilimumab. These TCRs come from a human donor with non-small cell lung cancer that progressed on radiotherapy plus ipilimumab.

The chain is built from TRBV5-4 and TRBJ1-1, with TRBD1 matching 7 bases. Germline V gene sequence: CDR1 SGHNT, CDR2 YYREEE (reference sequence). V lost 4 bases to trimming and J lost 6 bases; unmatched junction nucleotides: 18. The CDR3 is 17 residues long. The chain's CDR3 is CASSPGDLRQGPPEAFF. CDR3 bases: TGTGCCAGCAGCCCTGGAGACCTAAGACAGGGCCCCCCTGAAGCTTTCTTT.

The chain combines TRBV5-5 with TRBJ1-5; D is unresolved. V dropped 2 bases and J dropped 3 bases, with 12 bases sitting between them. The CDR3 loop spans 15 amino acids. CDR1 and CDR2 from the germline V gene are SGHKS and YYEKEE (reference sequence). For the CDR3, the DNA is TGTGCCAGCAGCTTATATGTAGTCCTCAATCAGCCCCAGCATTTT. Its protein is CASSLYVVLNQPQHF.

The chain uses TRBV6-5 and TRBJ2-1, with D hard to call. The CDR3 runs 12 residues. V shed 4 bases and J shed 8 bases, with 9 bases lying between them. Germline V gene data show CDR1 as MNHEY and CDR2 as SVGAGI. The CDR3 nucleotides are TGTGCCAGCAGTTCATCCCGGGATGAGCAGTTCTTC. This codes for CASSSSRDEQFF.

The CDR3 protein is CASSPDGANYGYTF. Written as DNA, the CDR3 is TGCGCCAGCAGCCCGGACGGTGCAAACTATGGCTACACCTTC. This chain uses TRBV5-1 with TRBJ1-2; D is unclear. Deletions cut 4 bases from V and 2 bases from J, with 12 bases between. This CDR3 comprises 14 residues. The germline CDR1 and CDR2 sequences are SGHRS and YFSETQ. Together with reference TRBV5-1 and TRBJ1-2, the CDR3 gives the full variable domain: KAGVTQTPRYLIKTRGQQVTLSCSPISGHRSVSWYQQTPGQGLQFLFEYFSETQRNKGNFPGRFSGRQFSNSRSEMNVSTLELGDSALYLCASSPDGANYGYTFGSGTRLTVV.

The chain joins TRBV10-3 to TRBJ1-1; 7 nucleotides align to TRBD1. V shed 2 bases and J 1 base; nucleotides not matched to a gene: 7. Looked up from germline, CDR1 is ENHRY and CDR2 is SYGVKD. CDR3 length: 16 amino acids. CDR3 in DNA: TGTGCCATCAGTGAGAGGCTTACAGGGGAGAACACTGAAGCTTTCTTT. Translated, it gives CAISERLTGENTEAFF.

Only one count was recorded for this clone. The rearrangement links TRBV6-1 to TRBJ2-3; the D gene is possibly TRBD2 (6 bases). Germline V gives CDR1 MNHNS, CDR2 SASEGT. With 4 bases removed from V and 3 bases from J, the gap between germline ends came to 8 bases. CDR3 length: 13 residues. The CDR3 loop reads CASSGRGTDTQYF. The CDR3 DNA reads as TGTGCCAGCAGTGGTCGGGGGACAGATACGCAGTATTTT.

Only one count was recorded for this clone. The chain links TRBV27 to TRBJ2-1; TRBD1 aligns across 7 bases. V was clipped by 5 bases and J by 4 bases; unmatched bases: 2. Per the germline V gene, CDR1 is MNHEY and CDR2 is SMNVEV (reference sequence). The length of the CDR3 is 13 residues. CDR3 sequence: CASSPGGYNEQFF. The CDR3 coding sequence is TGTGCCAGCAGTCCAGGGGGTTACAATGAGCAGTTCTTC.

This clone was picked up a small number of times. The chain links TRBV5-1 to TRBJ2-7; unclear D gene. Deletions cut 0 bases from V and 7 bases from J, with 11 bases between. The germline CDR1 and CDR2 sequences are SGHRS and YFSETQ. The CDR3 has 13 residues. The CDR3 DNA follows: TGCGCCAGCAGCTTGGGAGACATCCGGGAGCAGTACTTC. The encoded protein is CASSLGDIREQYF.

DNA of the CDR3: TGTGCCAGCAGCCTCCAGCCAGGGAATGGCTACACCTTC. Its protein is CASSLQPGNGYTF. The chain recombines TRBV27 with TRBJ1-2; the D gene is possibly TRBD1 (5 bases). Germline values: CDR1 MNHEY, CDR2 SMNVEV (reference sequence). Trimming pared 6 bases from V and 6 bases from J, leaving 14 bases between. CDR3 length: 13 amino acids.

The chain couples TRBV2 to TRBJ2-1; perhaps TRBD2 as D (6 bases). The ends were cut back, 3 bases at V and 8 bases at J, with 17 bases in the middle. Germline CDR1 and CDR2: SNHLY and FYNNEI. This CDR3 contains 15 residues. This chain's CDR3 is CASSDGGNLAHEQFF. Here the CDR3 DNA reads TGTGCCAGCAGTGACGGCGGGAATCTGGCCCATGAGCAGTTCTTC.

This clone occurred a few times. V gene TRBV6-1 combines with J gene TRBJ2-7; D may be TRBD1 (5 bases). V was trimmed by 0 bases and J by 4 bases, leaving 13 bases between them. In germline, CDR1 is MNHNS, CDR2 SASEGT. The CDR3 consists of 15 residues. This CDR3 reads CASSEAKGHGYEQYF. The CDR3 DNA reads TGTGCCAGCAGTGAAGCAAAGGGGCACGGGTACGAGCAGTACTTC.

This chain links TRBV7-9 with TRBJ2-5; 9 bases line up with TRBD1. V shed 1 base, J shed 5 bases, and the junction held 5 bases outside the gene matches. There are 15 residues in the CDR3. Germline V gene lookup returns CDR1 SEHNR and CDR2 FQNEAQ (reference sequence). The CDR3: CASSLVGTGSETQYF. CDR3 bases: TGTGCCAGCAGCTTAGTTGGGACAGGGTCCGAGACCCAGTACTTC.

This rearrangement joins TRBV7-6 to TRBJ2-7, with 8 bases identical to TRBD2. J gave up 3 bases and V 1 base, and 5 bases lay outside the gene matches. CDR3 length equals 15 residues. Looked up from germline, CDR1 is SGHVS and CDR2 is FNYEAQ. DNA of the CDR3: TGTGCCAGCAGCTTAGAAGCTAGCGGGCACTACGAGCAGTACTTC. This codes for CASSLEASGHYEQYF. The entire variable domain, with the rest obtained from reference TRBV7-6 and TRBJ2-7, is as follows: GAGVSQSPRYKVTKRGQDVALRCDPISGHVSLYWYRQALGQGPEFLTYFNYEAQQDKSGLPNDRFSAERPEGSISTLTIQRTEQRDSAMYRCASSLEASGHYEQYFGPGTRLTVT.

DNA for the CDR3: TGTGCCAGCAGCCTTAGGGGCGGACTAATCGGCAATGAGCAGTTCTTC. It yields the protein CASSLRGGLIGNEQFF. The chain carries TRBV11-2 and TRBJ2-1; maybe TRBD2 (6 bases). V was shortened by 5 bases and J by 6 bases, with 20 bases between the two germline ends. The CDR3 sequence is 16 residues long. Germline CDR1 and CDR2: SGHAT and FQNNGV.

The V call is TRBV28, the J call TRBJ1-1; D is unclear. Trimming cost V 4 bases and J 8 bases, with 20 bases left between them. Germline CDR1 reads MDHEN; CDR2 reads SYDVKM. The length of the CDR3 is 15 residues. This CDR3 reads CASSSPGLVTSEAFF. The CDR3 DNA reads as TGTGCCAGCAGTTCCCCCGGACTAGTCACCTCCGAAGCTTTCTTT.

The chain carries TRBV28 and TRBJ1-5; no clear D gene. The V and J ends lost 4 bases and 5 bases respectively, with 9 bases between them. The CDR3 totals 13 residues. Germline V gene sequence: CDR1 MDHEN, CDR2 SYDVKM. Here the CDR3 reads CASSSGSDQPQHF. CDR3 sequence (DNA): TGTGCCAGCAGTTCCGGGAGTGATCAGCCCCAGCATTTT.

The CDR3 spells CASNWGVGYNEQFF. CDR3 in DNA: TGTGCCAGCAATTGGGGGGTGGGATACAATGAGCAGTTCTTC. V is TRBV27 and J is TRBJ2-1; TRBD2 might be the D (6 bases). This CDR3 contains 14 residues. In germline, CDR1 is MNHEY, CDR2 SMNVEV (reference sequence). Between the trimmed V and J ends, which lost 7 bases and 4 bases, there was a span of 14 bases.

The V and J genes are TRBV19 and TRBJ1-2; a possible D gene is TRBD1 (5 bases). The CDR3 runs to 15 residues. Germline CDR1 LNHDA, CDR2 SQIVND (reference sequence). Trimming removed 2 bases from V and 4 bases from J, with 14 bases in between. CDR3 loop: CASSIRPGSGYGYTF. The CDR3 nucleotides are TGTGCCAGTAGTATAAGGCCAGGGTCCGGCTATGGCTACACCTTC.

The CDR3 coding sequence is TGTGCCACCAGCAGAGATTGGAACAGCCCCATGAACACCTTC. Translation gives CATSRDWNSPMNTF. The chain recombines TRBV15 with TRBJ1-2; D unclear. The V gene's germline CDR1 is LNHNV and CDR2 YYDKDF (reference sequence). Trimming removed 0 bases at V and 12 bases at J, with 17 bases between. CDR3 length equals 14 residues.

DNA of the CDR3: TGTGCCAGCAGCTCCCCCGGAGGGAGGTATAATTCACCCCTCCACTTT. Encoded protein: CASSSPGGRYNSPLHF. This chain links TRBV7-9 with TRBJ1-6; D unresolved. The ends were cut back, 4 bases at V and 4 bases at J, with 14 bases in the middle. Per germline, CDR1 SEHNR and CDR2 FQNEAQ (reference sequence). CDR3 length equals 16 residues.

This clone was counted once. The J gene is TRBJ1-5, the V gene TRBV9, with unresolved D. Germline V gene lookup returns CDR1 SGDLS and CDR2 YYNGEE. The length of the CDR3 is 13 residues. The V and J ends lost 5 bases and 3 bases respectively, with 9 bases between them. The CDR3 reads CASRARVNQPQHF. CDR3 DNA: TGTGCCAGCAGAGCGAGGGTCAATCAGCCCCAGCATTTT.

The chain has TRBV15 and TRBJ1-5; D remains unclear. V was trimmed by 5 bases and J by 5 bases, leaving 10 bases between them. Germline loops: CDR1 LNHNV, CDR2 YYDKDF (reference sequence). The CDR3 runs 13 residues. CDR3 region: CATSVRLDQPQHF. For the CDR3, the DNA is TGTGCCACCAGCGTACGACTTGATCAGCCCCAGCATTTT.

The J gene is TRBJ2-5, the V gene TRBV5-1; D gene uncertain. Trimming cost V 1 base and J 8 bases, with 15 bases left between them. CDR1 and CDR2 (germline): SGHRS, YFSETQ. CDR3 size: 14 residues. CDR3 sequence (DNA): TGCGCCAGCAGCTTGAAGGTTGAAGTTGGAACCCAGTACTTC. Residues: CASSLKVEVGTQYF.

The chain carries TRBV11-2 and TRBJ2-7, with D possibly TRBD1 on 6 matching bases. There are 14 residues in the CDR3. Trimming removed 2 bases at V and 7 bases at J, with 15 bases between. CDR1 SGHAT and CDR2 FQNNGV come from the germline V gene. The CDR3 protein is CASSLSTGWWEQYF. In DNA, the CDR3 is TGTGCCAGCAGCTTAAGTACAGGGTGGTGGGAGCAGTACTTC. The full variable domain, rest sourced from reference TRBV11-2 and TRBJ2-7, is EAGVAQSPRYKIIEKRQSVAFWCNPISGHATLYWYQQILGQGPKLLIQFQNNGVVDDSQLPKDRFSAERLKGVDSTLKIQPAKLEDSAVYLCASSLSTGWWEQYFGPGTRLTVT.

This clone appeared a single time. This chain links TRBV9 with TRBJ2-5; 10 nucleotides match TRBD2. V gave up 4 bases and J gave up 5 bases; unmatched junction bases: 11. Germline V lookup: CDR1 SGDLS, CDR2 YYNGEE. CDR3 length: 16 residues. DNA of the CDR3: TGTGCCAGCAGCCCCCGTGTAGCGGGGGGTTCCGAGACCCAGTACTTC. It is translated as CASSPRVAGGSETQYF.

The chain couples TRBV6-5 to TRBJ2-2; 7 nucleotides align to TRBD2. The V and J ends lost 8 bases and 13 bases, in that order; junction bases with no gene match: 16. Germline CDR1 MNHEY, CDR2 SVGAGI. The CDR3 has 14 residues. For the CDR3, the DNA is TGTGCCAGCGGCTTTCGGGGAGGGGCGGAAGGGCTGTTTTTT. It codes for CASGFRGGAEGLFF.

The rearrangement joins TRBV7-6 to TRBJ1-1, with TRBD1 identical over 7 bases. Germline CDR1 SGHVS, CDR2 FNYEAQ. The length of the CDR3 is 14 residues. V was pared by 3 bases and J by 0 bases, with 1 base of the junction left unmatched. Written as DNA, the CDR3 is TGTGCCAGCAGCTTGGGGACAGTGAACACTGAAGCTTTCTTT. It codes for CASSLGTVNTEAFF. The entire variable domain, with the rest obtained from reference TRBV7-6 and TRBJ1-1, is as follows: GAGVSQSPRYKVTKRGQDVALRCDPISGHVSLYWYRQALGQGPEFLTYFNYEAQQDKSGLPNDRFSAERPEGSISTLTIQRTEQRDSAMYRCASSLGTVNTEAFFGQGTRLTVV.

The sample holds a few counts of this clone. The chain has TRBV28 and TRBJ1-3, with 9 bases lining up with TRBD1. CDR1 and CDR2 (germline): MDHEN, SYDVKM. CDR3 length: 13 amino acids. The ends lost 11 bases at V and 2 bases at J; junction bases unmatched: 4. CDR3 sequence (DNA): TGTGCCGGGACAGGGACCGCTGGAAACACCATATATTTT. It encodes CAGTGTAGNTIYF. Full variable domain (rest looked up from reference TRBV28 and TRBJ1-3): DVKVTQSSRYLVKRTGEKVFLECVQDMDHENMFWYRQDPGLGLRLIYFSYDVKMKEKGDIPEGYSVSREKKERFSLILESASTNQTSMYLCAGTGTAGNTIYFGEGSWLTVV.

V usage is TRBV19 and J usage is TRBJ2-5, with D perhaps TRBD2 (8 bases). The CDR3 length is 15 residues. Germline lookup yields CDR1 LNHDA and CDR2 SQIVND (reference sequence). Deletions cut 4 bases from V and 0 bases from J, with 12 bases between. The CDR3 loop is CASSTGGTDQETQYF. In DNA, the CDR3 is TGTGCCAGTAGTACGGGAGGGACAGACCAAGAGACCCAGTACTTC. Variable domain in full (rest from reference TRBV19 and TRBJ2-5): DGGITQSPKYLFRKEGQNVTLSCEQNLNHDAMYWYRQDPGQGLRLIYYSQIVNDFQKGDIAEGYSVSREKKESFPLTVTSAQKNPTAFYLCASSTGGTDQETQYFGPGTRLLVL.

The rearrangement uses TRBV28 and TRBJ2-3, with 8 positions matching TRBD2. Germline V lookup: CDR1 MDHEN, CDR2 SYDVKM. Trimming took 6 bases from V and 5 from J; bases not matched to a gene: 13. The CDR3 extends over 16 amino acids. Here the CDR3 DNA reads TGTGCCAGCAGCTTCACCACGGGGGGGCGGATAGATACGCAGTATTTT. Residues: CASSFTTGGRIDTQYF.

DNA of the CDR3: TGCAGCGTTGGCAGGGCTAAGGCCCAAGAGACCCAGTACTTC. Protein: CSVGRAKAQETQYF. The chain uses TRBV29-1 and TRBJ2-5, with a possible D match to TRBD1 (5 bases). From germline, CDR1 is SQVTM and CDR2 ANQGSEA. The CDR3 length is 14 residues. Trimming pared 4 bases from V and 1 base from J, leaving 13 bases between.